The 16 T cell receptor beta chains below come from one sample, sequenced in a study of technical replicates of blood from a handful of donors. Method: immunoSEQ multiplex PCR; TCRdb's copy keeps in-frame clones and lacks some. The sample has 79,000 or so clones, 75% to 95% seen once. Sequencing was done on a sample of T cells isolated from PBMCs. The receptors stem from a human donor in good health.

V gene TRBV30 combines with J gene TRBJ2-7, with 12 bases matching TRBD1. The CDR3 has 19 residues. Germline V CDR1 and CDR2: GTSNPN, SVGIG (reference sequence). The V segment lost 2 bases and the J segment 4 bases; nucleotides outside the gene matches: 18. CDR3 coding DNA: TGTGCCTGGAGTCCCGACATCCCGACCGGGACAGGGGGCTGGTACGAGCAGTACTTC. Translated: CAWSPDIPTGTGGWYEQYF.

J is TRBJ2-3 and V is TRBV19, with 14 bases lining up with TRBD2. Per the germline V gene, CDR1 is LNHDA and CDR2 is SQIVND (reference sequence). V was clipped by 2 bases and J by 1 base; unmatched bases: 8. There are 19 residues in the CDR3. CDR3 sequence reads: CASSISRGLAGGGTDTQYF. The CDR3 coding sequence is TGTGCCAGTAGTATAAGCAGAGGACTAGCGGGAGGTGGCACAGATACGCAGTATTTT.

This rearrangement joins TRBV28 to TRBJ2-1, with 10 bases identical to TRBD2. V shed 4 bases and J 4 bases; nucleotides not matched to a gene: 4. CDR1 and CDR2 from the germline V gene are MDHEN and SYDVKM. The CDR3 spans 15 residues. As DNA, the CDR3 is TGTGCCAGCAGTTACGGACTAGCGGCATACAATGAGCAGTTCTTC. This encodes CASSYGLAAYNEQFF.

This sequence joins TRBV28 and TRBJ2-7; 8 nucleotides agree with TRBD1. The V gene end was trimmed by 5 bases and the J gene end by 3 bases; junction bases not matched to a gene: 12. In germline, CDR1 is MDHEN, CDR2 SYDVKM. This CDR3 has 16 residues. CDR3 DNA: TGTGCCAGCAGTGGACAGGGTCTAAGGGGAAACTACGAGCAGTACTTC. Residues: CASSGQGLRGNYEQYF.

The rearrangement joins TRBV11-2 to TRBJ2-3, with D perhaps TRBD1 (5 bases). V lost 1 base and J lost 4, with 12 bases in between. The CDR3 is 15 residues long. Germline values: CDR1 SGHAT, CDR2 FQNNGV. The CDR3 loop reads CASSLVGASPDTQYF. The CDR3, as DNA: TGTGCCAGCAGCTTAGTTGGGGCCTCTCCAGATACGCAGTATTTT.

The rearrangement links TRBV11-2 to TRBJ1-3; D call uncertain. Germline CDR1 is SGHAT and CDR2 is FQNNGV. This CDR3 region has 14 residues. V was trimmed by 4 bases and J by 2 bases, leaving 9 bases between them. The CDR3 here is CASSSSRTGNTIYF. CDR3 bases: TGTGCCAGCAGCTCGTCTAGGACTGGAAACACCATATATTTT.

The genes are TRBV29-1 and TRBJ2-3, with TRBD2 identical over 11 bases. CDR3 length: 14 residues. The V and J ends lost 5 bases and 2 bases, in that order; junction bases with no gene match: 3. Germline CDR1 reads SQVTM; CDR2 reads ANQGSEA. This CDR3 is CSVRLAGFTDTQYF. CDR3 coding DNA: TGCAGCGTTAGACTAGCGGGGTTCACAGATACGCAGTATTTT.

This chain links TRBV7-9 with TRBJ1-2; D may be TRBD1 (5 bases). The V gene's germline CDR1 is SEHNR and CDR2 FQNEAQ (reference sequence). This CDR3 is built from 14 residues. The V and J ends lost 0 bases and 4 bases respectively, with 9 bases between them. The CDR3 nucleotides are TGTGCCAGCAGCTTAGCGGGGCAGTCCTATGGCTACACCTTC. It translates to CASSLAGQSYGYTF.

This chain links TRBV20-1 with TRBJ2-2; unclear D gene. V was clipped by 6 bases and J by 4 bases, with 6 bases between them. This CDR3 spans 11 amino acids. CDR1 is DFQATT, CDR2 SNEGSKA, per germline (reference sequence). In DNA form, the CDR3 reads TGCAGTGCCAGTCTCACCGGGGAGCTGTTTTTT. It yields the protein CSASLTGELFF.

The chain links TRBV4-1 to TRBJ2-3; 11 nucleotides align to TRBD2. The germline V gene has CDR1 MGHRA and CDR2 YSYEKL. V was clipped by 4 bases and J by 2 bases; unmatched bases: 5. The CDR3 extends over 16 amino acids. The CDR3 region has the DNA TGCGCCAGCAGCCGATCGGGACTAGCGGTCACAGATACGCAGTATTTT. Amino acid sequence: CASSRSGLAVTDTQYF.

The rearrangement joins TRBV10-1 to TRBJ2-1; D might be TRBD1 (6 bases). The CDR3 is made up of 14 amino acids. Germline values: CDR1 WNHNN, CDR2 SYGVQD (reference sequence). Trimming took off 1 base at V and 5 bases at J, with 9 bases between the two ends. CDR3 in amino acids: CASSEYRDNNEQFF. The CDR3 DNA follows: TGCGCCAGCAGTGAGTACAGGGATAACAATGAGCAGTTCTTC.

The chain combines TRBV18 with TRBJ1-1; TRBD1 might be the D (6 bases). The CDR3 contains 15 residues. The V end was cut by 6 bases, the J end by 0 bases, with 14 bases between. CDR1 and CDR2 from the germline V gene are KGHSH and LQKENI. Here the CDR3 reads CASSRGQFMNTEAFF. The CDR3 region has the DNA TGTGCCAGCTCGCGCGGACAGTTCATGAACACTGAAGCTTTCTTT. Variable domain in full (rest from reference TRBV18 and TRBJ1-1): NAGVMQNPRHLVRRRGQEARLRCSPMKGHSHVYWYRQLPEEGLKFMVYLQKENIIDESGMPKERFSAEFPKEGPSILRIQQVVRGDSAAYFCASSRGQFMNTEAFFGQGTRLTVV.

The V gene is TRBV6-9, the J gene TRBJ2-7, with D possibly TRBD1 on 6 matching bases. Germline lookup yields CDR1 MNHGY and CDR2 SVAAGI. The length of the CDR3 is 15 residues. The V gene lost 3 bases and the J gene lost 3 bases, with 15 bases spanning the gap. The CDR3 sequence: CASSYRPGQIYEQYF. CDR3 coding DNA: TGTGCCAGCAGTTACCGTCCGGGACAAATCTACGAGCAGTACTTC.

In this sample, this clone turned up once. CDR3 coding DNA: TGTGCCAGCAGCCCGAGAAACAGGGGATCACCCCTCCACTTT. Residues: CASSPRNRGSPLHF. This chain joins TRBV9 and TRBJ1-6; the match to TRBD1 covers 7 bases. The V segment lost 4 bases and the J segment 10 bases; nucleotides outside the gene matches: 8. This CDR3 is 14 amino acids long. The germline V gene encodes CDR1 SGDLS and CDR2 YYNGEE.

The chain uses TRBV7-6 and TRBJ1-5, with a weak D call TRBD1 (6 bases). Germline CDR1 SGHVS, CDR2 FNYEAQ. Between the trimmed V and J ends, which lost 5 bases and 1 base, there was a span of 15 bases. This CDR3 is built from 16 residues. CDR3 sequence (DNA): TGTGCCAGCAGCCCGACGGCAGGGGAGAGCAATCAGCCCCAGCATTTT. Translation: CASSPTAGESNQPQHF.

This chain uses TRBV5-1 with TRBJ2-1; TRBD2 aligns across 8 bases. V dropped 7 bases and J dropped 5; count of bases not matched to a gene: 17. The germline gives CDR1 SGHRS, CDR2 YFSETQ. There are 17 residues in the CDR3. The CDR3 DNA is TGCGCCAGCGGACCGAGTAGCGGGAAACTGGTTGACAATGAGCAGTTCTTC. This sequence encodes CASGPSSGKLVDNEQFF. The full variable domain, completed using reference TRBV5-1 and TRBJ2-1, is KAGVTQTPRYLIKTRGQQVTLSCSPISGHRSVSWYQQTPGQGLQFLFEYFSETQRNKGNFPGRFSGRQFSNSRSEMNVSTLELGDSALYLCASGPSSGKLVDNEQFFGPGTRLTVL.